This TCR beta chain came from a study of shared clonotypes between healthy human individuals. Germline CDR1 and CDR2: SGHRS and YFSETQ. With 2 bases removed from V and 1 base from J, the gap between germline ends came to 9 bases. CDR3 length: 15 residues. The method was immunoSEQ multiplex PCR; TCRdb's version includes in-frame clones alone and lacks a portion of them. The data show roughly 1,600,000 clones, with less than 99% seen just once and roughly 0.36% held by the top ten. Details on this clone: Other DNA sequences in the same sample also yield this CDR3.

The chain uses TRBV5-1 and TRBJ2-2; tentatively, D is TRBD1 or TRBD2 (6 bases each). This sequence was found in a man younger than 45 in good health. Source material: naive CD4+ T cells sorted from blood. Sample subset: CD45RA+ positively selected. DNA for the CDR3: TGCGCCAGCAGCTTCGGGGGACAGAACACCGGGGAGCTGTTTTTT. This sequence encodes CASSFGGQNTGELFF. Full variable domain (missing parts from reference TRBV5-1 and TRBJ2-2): KAGVTQTPRYLIKTRGQQVTLSCSPISGHRSVSWYQQTPGQGLQFLFEYFSETQRNKGNFPGRFSGRQFSNSRSEMNVSTLELGDSALYLCASSFGGQNTGELFFGEGSRLTVL.